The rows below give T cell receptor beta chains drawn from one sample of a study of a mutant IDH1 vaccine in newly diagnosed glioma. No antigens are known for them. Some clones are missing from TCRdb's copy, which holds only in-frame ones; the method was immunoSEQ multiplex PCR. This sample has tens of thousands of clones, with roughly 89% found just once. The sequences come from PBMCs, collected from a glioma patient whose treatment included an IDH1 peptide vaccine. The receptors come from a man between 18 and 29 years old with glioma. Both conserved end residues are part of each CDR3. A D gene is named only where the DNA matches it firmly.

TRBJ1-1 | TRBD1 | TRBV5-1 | TGCGCCAGCAGCTTGGGACAGGGGGTTTTGAACACTGAAGCTTTCTTT | CASSLGQGVLNTEAFF
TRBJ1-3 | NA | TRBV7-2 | TGTGCCAGCACCATGGACTCCTCTGGAAACACCATATATTTT | CASTMDSSGNTIYF
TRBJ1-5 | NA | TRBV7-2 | TGTGCCAGCAGCTTAGACAGGGACCAGCCCCAGCATTTT | CASSLDRDQPQHF
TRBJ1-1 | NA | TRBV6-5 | TGTGCCAGCAGCCGGAGGAGGGATCAGAACACTGAAGCTTTCTTT | CASSRRRDQNTEAFF
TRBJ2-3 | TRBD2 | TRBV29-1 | TGCAGCGTTGACGCGAGGGGGCTAGCGGGGCTCACAGATACGCAGTATTTT | CSVDARGLAGLTDTQYF
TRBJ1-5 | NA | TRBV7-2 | TGTGCCAGCAGCTTACTTCGGGGCAGCAATCAGCCCCAGCATTTT | CASSLLRGSNQPQHF
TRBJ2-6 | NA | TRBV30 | TGTGCGGTGGGGGCTGATGGGGCCAACGTCCTGACTTTC | CAVGADGANVLTF
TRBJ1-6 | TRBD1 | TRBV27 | TGTGCCAGCAGTCCCTGGACAGGGCACTCACCCCTCCACTTT | CASSPWTGHSPLHF
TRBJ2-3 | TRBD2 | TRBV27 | TGTGCCAGCAGTTCGCAGGGTAGCGGGAGCAATACGCAGTATTTT | CASSSQGSGSNTQYF
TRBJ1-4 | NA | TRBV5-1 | TGCGCCAGCAGCTTGGGACAGAGCTATAATGAAAAACTGTTTTTT | CASSLGQSYNEKLFF
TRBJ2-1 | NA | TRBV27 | TGTGCCAGCAGTTTATCGGCAGACAATGAGCAGTTCTTC | CASSLSADNEQFF
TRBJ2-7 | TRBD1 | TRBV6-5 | TGTGCCAGCAGTTACTCGACTGGACAGGCCTACGAGCAGTACTTC | CASSYSTGQAYEQYF
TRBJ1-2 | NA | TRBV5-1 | TGCGCCAGCAGCTTGGGCGGAAACTATGGCTACACCTTC | CASSLGGNYGYTF